The 12 T cell receptor beta chains presented below share a single source sample, sequenced in a study of shared clonotypes between healthy human individuals. TCRdb keeps only in-frame clones here, not all; method: immunoSEQ multiplex PCR. The data contain hundreds of thousands of clones, about 96% of them seen just once; the ten biggest clones take up around 0.25%. Terminally differentiated effector memory CD45RA+ cells were excluded by CCR7 positive selection of CD45RO-negative cells. Sequencing was performed on naive CD8+ T cells sorted from blood. All receptors derive from a man aged 25-40 years in good health.

V usage is TRBV7-9 and J usage is TRBJ1-2; 12 nucleotides align to TRBD1. There are 15 residues in the CDR3. In germline, CDR1 is SEHNR, CDR2 FQNEAQ (reference sequence). V shed 5 bases and J 6 bases; nucleotides not matched to a gene: 7. CDR3 region: CASSRTGQGADGYTF. CDR3 nucleotide sequence: TGTGCCAGCAGCCGTACGGGACAGGGGGCGGATGGCTACACCTTC.

The V and J genes are TRBV29-1 and TRBJ2-2; the D gene is possibly TRBD1 (5 bases). This CDR3 has 14 amino acids. V lost 3 bases and J 6 bases, leaving 14 bases between the germline ends. CDR1 and CDR2 from the germline V gene are SQVTM and ANQGSEA. The CDR3 sequence is CSVDPGLDAGELFF. DNA for the CDR3: TGCAGCGTTGATCCAGGGCTTGACGCCGGGGAGCTGTTTTTT.

The V call is TRBV4-3, the J call TRBJ2-1, with D perhaps TRBD1 or TRBD2 (5 bases each). Trimming stripped 1 base from V and 8 bases from J, with 9 bases between. Germline lookup yields CDR1 LGHNA and CDR2 YSLEER. CDR3 length: 13 amino acids. CDR3 in amino acids: CASSQVMGDEQFF. The CDR3 nucleotides are TGCGCCAGCAGCCAAGTAATGGGGGATGAGCAGTTCTTC.

This clone was observed once. The V and J genes are TRBV7-9 and TRBJ1-5; D is unclear. Trimming removed 4 bases from V and 4 bases from J, with 17 bases in between. The CDR3 consists of 16 residues. Germline CDR1 is SEHNR and CDR2 is FQNEAQ (reference sequence). CDR3 region: CASSSSEFGENQPQHF. For the CDR3, the DNA is TGTGCCAGCAGCTCATCGGAATTCGGGGAAAATCAGCCCCAGCATTTT.

The V gene is TRBV19, the J gene TRBJ1-5, with D unresolved. Germline CDR1 LNHDA, CDR2 SQIVND (reference sequence). V shed 1 base and J shed 3 bases, with 10 bases lying between them. There are 15 residues in the CDR3. In DNA, the CDR3 is TGTGCCAGTAGTATAGCGGGAGGACTCAATCAGCCCCAGCATTTT. This translates into CASSIAGGLNQPQHF. Drawing the rest from reference TRBV19 and TRBJ1-5, the complete variable domain is DGGITQSPKYLFRKEGQNVTLSCEQNLNHDAMYWYRQDPGQGLRLIYYSQIVNDFQKGDIAEGYSVSREKKESFPLTVTSAQKNPTAFYLCASSIAGGLNQPQHFGDGTRLSIL.

This chain joins TRBV5-6 and TRBJ1-5; no reliable D call. V lost 0 bases and J lost 0, with 4 bases in between. The CDR3 is made up of 14 amino acids. The germline V gene encodes CDR1 SGHDT and CDR2 YYEEEE. CDR3 protein: CASSLGLSNQPQHF. The CDR3 bases are TGTGCCAGCAGCTTGGGCCTTAGCAATCAGCCCCAGCATTTT.

Comment on this clone: Other DNA sequences of this sample code for an identical CDR3. CDR3 sequence: CSARDTQYF. In DNA, the CDR3 is TGCAGTGCTAGGGATACGCAGTATTTT. This rearrangement joins TRBV20-1 to TRBJ2-3, with D unclear. The V gene lost 3 bases and the J gene lost 6 bases, with 1 base spanning the gap. The CDR3 loop spans 9 amino acids. The germline gives CDR1 DFQATT, CDR2 SNEGSKA (reference sequence).

The rearrangement joins TRBV6-5 to TRBJ2-1, with a tentative D call TRBD1 (6 bases). Germline V CDR1 and CDR2: MNHEY, SVGAGI. V was pared by 8 bases and J by 4 bases, with 12 bases between. The CDR3 has 13 residues. The CDR3 sequence is CASGGGPYNEQFF. The CDR3 region has the DNA TGTGCCAGCGGGGGCGGGCCTTACAATGAGCAGTTCTTC.

The chain uses TRBV4-3 and TRBJ2-1; possibly TRBD2 for D (6 bases). The CDR3 covers 16 residues. Germline V gene sequence: CDR1 LGHNA, CDR2 YSLEER. The V and J ends lost 5 bases and 8 bases respectively, with 22 bases between them. The CDR3 DNA is TGCGCCAGCAGCAATCGCCGGAGGGTGCCTGGCGATGAGCAGTTCTTC. Protein: CASSNRRRVPGDEQFF.

The genes are TRBV27 and TRBJ2-1; D not certain. Trimming took off 1 base at V and 3 bases at J, with 10 bases between the two ends. Germline values: CDR1 MNHEY, CDR2 SMNVEV (reference sequence). The CDR3 runs to 15 residues. CDR3 DNA sequence: TGTGCCAGCAGTTTATTGGAAGGAAACTACAATGAGCAGTTCTTC. Residues: CASSLLEGNYNEQFF.

The V and J genes are TRBV27 and TRBJ1-1, with 11 bases matching TRBD1. This CDR3 region has 16 residues. With 6 bases clipped from V and 0 bases from J, the junction kept 6 bases outside the gene matches. Per germline, CDR1 MNHEY and CDR2 SMNVEV (reference sequence). As DNA, the CDR3 is TGTGCCAGCAGCACGGACAGGGGGCTACTGAACACTGAAGCTTTCTTT. Its protein is CASSTDRGLLNTEAFF.

This rearrangement joins TRBV7-2 to TRBJ2-5, with TRBD1 identical over 7 bases. Germline CDR1 and CDR2: SGHTA and FQGNSA. J lost 5 bases, V lost 4 bases, and 7 bases had no gene match. This CDR3 has 14 residues. The CDR3 is CASSSTGMEETQYF. DNA of the CDR3: TGTGCCAGCAGCTCGACAGGGATGGAGGAGACCCAGTACTTC. The whole variable domain, remainder taken from reference TRBV7-2 and TRBJ2-5, is GAGVSQSPSNKVTEKGKDVELRCDPISGHTALYWYRQSLGQGLEFLIYFQGNSAPDKSGLPSDRFSAERTGGSVSTLTIQRTQQEDSAVYLCASSSTGMEETQYFGPGTRLLVL.